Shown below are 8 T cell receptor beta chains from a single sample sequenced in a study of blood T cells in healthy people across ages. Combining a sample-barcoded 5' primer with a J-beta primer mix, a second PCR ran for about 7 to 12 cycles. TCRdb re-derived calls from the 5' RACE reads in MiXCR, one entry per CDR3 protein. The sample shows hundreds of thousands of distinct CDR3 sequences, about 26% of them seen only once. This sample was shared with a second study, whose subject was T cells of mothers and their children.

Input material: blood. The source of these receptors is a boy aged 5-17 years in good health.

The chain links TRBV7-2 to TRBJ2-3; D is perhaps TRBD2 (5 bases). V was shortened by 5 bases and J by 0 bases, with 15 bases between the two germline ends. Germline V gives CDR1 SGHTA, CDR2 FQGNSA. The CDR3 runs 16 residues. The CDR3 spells CASSVSAGISTDTQYF. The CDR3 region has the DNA TGTGCCAGCAGCGTATCGGCCGGGATTAGCACAGATACGCAGTATTTT.

CDR3 coding DNA: TGTGCCAGCAGTCCGTCCTCGATAAACTATGGCTACACCTTC. Translation: CASSPSSINYGYTF. The V and J genes are TRBV5-5 and TRBJ1-2; D gene ambiguous. CDR3 size: 14 residues. Germline V gives CDR1 SGHKS, CDR2 YYEKEE (reference sequence). V lost 5 bases and J 2 bases, leaving 13 bases between the germline ends.

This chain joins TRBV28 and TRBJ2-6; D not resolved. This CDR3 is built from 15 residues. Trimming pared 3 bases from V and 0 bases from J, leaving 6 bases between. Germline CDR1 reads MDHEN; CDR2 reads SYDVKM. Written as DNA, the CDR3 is TGTGCCAGCAGTTTTCCCCGCTCTGGGGCCAACGTCCTGACTTTC. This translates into CASSFPRSGANVLTF.

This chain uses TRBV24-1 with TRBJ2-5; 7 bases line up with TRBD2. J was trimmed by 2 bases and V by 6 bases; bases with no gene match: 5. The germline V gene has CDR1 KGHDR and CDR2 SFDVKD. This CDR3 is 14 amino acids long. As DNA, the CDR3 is TGTGCCACCAGTCAGCCTAGCGGACAAGAGACCCAGTACTTC. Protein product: CATSQPSGQETQYF.

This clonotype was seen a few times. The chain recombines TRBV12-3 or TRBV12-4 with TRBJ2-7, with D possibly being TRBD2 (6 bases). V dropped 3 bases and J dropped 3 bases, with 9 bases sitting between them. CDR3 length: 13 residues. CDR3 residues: CASSFRTNYEQYF. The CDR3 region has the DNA TGTGCCAGCAGTTTCCGGACTAACTACGAGCAGTACTTC.

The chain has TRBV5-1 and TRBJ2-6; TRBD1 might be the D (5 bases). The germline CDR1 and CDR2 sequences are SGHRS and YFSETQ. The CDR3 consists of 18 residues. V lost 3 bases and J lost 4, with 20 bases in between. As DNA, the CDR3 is TGCGCCAGCAGCTCTTCGACAGACCCTATCTCCGGGGCCAACGTCCTGACTTTC. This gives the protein CASSSSTDPISGANVLTF. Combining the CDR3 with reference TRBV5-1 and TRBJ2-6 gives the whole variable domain KAGVTQTPRYLIKTRGQQVTLSCSPISGHRSVSWYQQTPGQGLQFLFEYFSETQRNKGNFPGRFSGRQFSNSRSEMNVSTLELGDSALYLCASSSSTDPISGANVLTFGAGSRLTVL.

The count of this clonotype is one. CDR3 DNA: TGTGCCACCAGCAGAGATGGGCAAGTCACAGATACGCAGTATTTT. It codes for CATSRDGQVTDTQYF. The V gene is TRBV15, the J gene TRBJ2-3; D is unresolved. The germline CDR1 and CDR2 sequences are LNHNV and YYDKDF (reference sequence). The CDR3 spans 15 residues. V lost 0 bases and J lost 2, with 9 bases in between.

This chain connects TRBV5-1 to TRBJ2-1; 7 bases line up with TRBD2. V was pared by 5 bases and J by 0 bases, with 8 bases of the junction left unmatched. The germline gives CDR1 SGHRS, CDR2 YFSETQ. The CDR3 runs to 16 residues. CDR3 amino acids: CASSISGVVSYNEQFF. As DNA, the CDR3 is TGCGCCAGCAGTATAAGCGGGGTAGTCTCCTACAATGAGCAGTTCTTC.